These T cell receptor beta chains were read from a single sample in a study of monozygotic twins with cystic fibrosis. Sequenced by immunoSEQ multiplex PCR; TCRdb stores in-frame clones only, minus some. The repertoire holds around 8,800 clones, about nine tenths seen once, with roughly 5.6% in the top ten. Sequencing was performed on blood. The source is a boy aged 2 to 9 with cystic fibrosis. Each CDR3 is given with its conserved first and last residue. A D gene is named only where the DNA matches it firmly. For some rows the clone size is stated as once, few or many, or as a class when expanded; others skip it.

TRBJ1-1 13 TRBV5-8 - - CASSLEQMTEAFF TGTGCCAGCAGCTTGGAACAGATGACTGAAGCTTTCTTT
TRBJ2-4 15 TRBV4-2 - - CASSQVGNGKNIQYF TGTGCCAGCAGCCAAGTCGGCAATGGTAAAAACATTCAGTACTTC
TRBJ2-1 13 TRBV18 - once CASSLKQDNEQFF TGTGCCAGCTCACTGAAACAGGACAATGAGCAGTTCTTC
TRBJ1-6 16 TRBV9 TRBD1 - CASSVEDRGPISPLHF TGTGCCAGCAGCGTAGAGGACAGGGGGCCAATTTCACCCCTCCACTTT
TRBJ2-1 14 TRBV19 - - CASSPWGGALEQFF TGTGCCAGTAGCCCTTGGGGGGGGGCCCTTGAGCAGTTCTTC
TRBJ1-6 15 TRBV7-9 - few CASSLAAGVQSPLHF TGTGCCAGCAGCTTAGCGGCAGGGGTACAATCACCCCTCCACTTT
TRBJ2-7 12 TRBV6-1 - - CASSEDFGGQYF TGTGCCAGCAGTGAAGACTTTGGGGGGCAGTACTTC
TRBJ2-3 14 TRBV7-2 - once CASSLGPMGGTQYF TGTGCCAGCAGCTTAGGCCCGATGGGCGGAACGCAGTATTTT
TRBJ1-1 14 TRBV5-1 - once CASSAWGGDTEAFF TGCGCCAGCAGCGCGTGGGGAGGGGACACTGAAGCTTTCTTT
TRBJ2-3 15 TRBV7-6 - - CASSLESLLTDTQYF TGTGCCAGCAGCTTAGAATCGCTTCTCACAGATACGCAGTATTTT